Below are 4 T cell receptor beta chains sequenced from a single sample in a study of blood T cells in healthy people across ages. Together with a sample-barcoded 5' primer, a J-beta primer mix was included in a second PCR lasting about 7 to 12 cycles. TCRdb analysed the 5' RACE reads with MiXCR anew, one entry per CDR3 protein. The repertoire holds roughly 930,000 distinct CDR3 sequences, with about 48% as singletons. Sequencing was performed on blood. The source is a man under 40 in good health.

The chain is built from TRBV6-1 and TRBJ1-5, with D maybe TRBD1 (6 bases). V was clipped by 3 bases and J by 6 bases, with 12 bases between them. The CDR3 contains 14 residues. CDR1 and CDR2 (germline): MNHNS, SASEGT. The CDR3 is CASSDTGAAQPQHF. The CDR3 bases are TGTGCCAGCAGTGATACGGGGGCTGCTCAGCCCCAGCATTTT.

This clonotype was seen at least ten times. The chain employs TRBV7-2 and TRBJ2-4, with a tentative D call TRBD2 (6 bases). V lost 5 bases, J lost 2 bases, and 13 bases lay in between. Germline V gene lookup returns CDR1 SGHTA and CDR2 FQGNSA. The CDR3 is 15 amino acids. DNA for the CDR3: TGTGCCAGCAGCCCCGGGGCGGGATCCAAAAACATTCAGTACTTC. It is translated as CASSPGAGSKNIQYF.

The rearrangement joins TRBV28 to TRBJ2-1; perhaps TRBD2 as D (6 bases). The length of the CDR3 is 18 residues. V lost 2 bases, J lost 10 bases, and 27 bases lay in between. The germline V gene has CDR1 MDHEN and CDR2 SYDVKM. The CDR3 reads CASSLSGLSMRFPMEQFF. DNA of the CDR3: TGTGCCAGCAGTTTAAGCGGGCTCTCGATGAGGTTTCCAATGGAGCAGTTCTTC.

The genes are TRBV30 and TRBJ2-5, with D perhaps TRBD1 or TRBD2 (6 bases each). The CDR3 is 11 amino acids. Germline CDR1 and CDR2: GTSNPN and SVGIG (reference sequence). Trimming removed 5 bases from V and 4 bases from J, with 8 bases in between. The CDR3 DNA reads TGTGCCTGGGGGGGGCCAGAGACCCAGTACTTC. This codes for CAWGGPETQYF.